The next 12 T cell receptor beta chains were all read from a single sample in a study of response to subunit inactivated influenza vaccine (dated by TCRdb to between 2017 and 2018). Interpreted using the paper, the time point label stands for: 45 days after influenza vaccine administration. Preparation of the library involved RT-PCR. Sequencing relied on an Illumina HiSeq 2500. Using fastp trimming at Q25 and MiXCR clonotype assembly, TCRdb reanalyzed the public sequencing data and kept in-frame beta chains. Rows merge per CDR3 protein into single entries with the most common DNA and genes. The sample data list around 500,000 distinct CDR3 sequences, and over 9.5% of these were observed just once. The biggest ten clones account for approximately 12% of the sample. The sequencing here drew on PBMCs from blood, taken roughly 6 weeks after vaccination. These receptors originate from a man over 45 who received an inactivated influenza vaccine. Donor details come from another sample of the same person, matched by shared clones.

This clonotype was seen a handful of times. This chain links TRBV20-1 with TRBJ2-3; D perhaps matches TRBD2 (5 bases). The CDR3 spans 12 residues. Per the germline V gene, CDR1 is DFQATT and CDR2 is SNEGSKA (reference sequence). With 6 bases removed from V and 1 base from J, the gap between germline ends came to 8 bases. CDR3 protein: CSAGRGTDTQYF. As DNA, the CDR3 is TGCAGTGCCGGGCGGGGCACAGATACGCAGTATTTT.

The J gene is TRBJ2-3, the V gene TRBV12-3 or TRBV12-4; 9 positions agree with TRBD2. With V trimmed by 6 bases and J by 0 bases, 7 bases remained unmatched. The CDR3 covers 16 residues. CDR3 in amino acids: CASSPASGASTDTQYF. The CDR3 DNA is TGTGCCAGCAGCCCGGCTAGCGGGGCTAGCACAGATACGCAGTATTTT.

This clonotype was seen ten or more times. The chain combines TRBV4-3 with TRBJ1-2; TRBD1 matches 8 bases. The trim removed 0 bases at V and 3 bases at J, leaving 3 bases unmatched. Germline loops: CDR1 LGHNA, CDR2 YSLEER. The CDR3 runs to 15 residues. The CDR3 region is CASSQDGQGYYGYTF. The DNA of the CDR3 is TGCGCCAGCAGCCAAGACGGACAGGGCTACTATGGCTACACCTTC.

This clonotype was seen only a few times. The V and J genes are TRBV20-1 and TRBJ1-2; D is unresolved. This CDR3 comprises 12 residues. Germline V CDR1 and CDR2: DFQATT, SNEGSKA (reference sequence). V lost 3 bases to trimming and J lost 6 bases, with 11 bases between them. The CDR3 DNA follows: TGCAGTGCTAGTTCACGAGGCAATGGCTACACCTTC. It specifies CSASSRGNGYTF.

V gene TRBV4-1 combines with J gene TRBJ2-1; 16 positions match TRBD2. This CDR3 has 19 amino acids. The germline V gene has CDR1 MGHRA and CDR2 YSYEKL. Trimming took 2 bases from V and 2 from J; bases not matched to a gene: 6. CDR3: CASSQHGTSGGGTYNEQFF. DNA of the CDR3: TGCGCCAGCAGCCAACACGGGACTAGCGGGGGGGGGACCTACAATGAGCAGTTCTTC.

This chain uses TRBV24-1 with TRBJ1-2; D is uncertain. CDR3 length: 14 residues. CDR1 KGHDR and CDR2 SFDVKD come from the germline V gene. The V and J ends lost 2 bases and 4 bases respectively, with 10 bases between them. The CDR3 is CATSDSRISYGYTF. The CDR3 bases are TGTGCCACCAGTGATTCCAGGATTTCCTATGGCTACACCTTC.

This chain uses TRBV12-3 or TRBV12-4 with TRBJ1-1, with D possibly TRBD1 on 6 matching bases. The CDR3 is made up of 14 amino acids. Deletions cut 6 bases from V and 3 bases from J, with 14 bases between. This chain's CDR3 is CASRSDSIDTEAFF. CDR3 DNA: TGTGCCAGCAGGTCGGACAGCATCGACACTGAAGCTTTCTTT.

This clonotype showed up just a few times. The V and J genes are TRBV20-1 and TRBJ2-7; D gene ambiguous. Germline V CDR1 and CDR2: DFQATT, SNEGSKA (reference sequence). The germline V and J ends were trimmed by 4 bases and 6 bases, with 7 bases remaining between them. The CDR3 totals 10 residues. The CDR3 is CSAKGGEQYF. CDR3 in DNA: TGCAGTGCTAAGGGTGGCGAGCAGTACTTC.

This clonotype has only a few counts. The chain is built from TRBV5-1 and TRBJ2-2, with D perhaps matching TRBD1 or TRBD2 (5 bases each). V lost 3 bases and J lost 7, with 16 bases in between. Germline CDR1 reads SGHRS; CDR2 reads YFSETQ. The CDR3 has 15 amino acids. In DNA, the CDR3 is TGCGCCAGCAGCTCGATTCTGGCTGGGGGCGGGGAGCTGTTTTTT. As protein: CASSSILAGGGELFF. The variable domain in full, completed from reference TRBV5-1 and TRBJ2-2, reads KAGVTQTPRYLIKTRGQQVTLSCSPISGHRSVSWYQQTPGQGLQFLFEYFSETQRNKGNFPGRFSGRQFSNSRSEMNVSTLELGDSALYLCASSSILAGGGELFFGEGSRLTVL.

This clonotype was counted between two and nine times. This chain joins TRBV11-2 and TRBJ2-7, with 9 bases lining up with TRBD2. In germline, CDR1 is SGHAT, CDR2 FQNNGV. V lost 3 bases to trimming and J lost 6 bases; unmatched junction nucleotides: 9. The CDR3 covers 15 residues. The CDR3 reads CASSFYGTSITEQYF. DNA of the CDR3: TGTGCCAGCAGCTTTTACGGGACTAGCATAACCGAGCAGTACTTC.

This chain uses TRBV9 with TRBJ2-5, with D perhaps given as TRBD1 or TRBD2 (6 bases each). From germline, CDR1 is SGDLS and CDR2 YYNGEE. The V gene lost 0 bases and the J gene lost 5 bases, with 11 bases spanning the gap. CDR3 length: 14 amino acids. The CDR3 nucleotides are TGTGCCAGCAGCGTAGCTAGGGGGAGGGAGACCCAGTACTTC. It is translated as CASSVARGRETQYF.

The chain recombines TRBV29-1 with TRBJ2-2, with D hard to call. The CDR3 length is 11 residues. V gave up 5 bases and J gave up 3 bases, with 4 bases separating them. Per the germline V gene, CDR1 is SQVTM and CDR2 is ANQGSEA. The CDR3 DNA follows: TGCAGCGTTCGTGACACCGGGGAGCTGTTTTTT. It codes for CSVRDTGELFF.